What follows are 24 T cell receptor beta chains derived from one specimen sequenced in a study of T cell responses to AZD1222 COVID-19 vaccine. Using immunoSEQ multiplex PCR, the repertoire was profiled, and TCRdb retains in-frame clones only, with some absent. The sample shows 150,000 to 200,000 clones, around nine tenths of them seen only once. The material was peripheral blood, obtained 28 days after the second AZD1222 dose. Receptor source: an adult who received the AZD1222 COVID-19 vaccine.

The rearrangement uses TRBV6-5 and TRBJ2-3; 11 bases fit TRBD2. V trimming: 8 bases; J trimming: 5 bases; junction bases outside the gene matches: 6. The CDR3 runs to 14 residues. Germline V gene lookup returns CDR1 MNHEY and CDR2 SVGAGI. CDR3 residues: CASESSGRGDTQYF. The CDR3, as DNA: TGTGCCAGCGAGAGTAGCGGGAGGGGAGATACGCAGTATTTT.

The chain joins TRBV21-1 to TRBJ1-2. TRBV21-1 corresponds to a pseudogene. CDR3 length: 10 residues. The DNA of the CDR3 is TGTGCCACCCTCAATGGGGGCTACACCTTC. Amino acids: CATLNGGYTF.

The CDR3 sequence is CATSDAGTGGIYEQYF. The CDR3, as DNA: TGTGCCACCAGTGATGCCGGGACAGGGGGCATCTACGAGCAGTACTTC. The genes are TRBV24-1 and TRBJ2-7; 12 bases fit TRBD1. The CDR3 runs 16 residues. Trimming took 3 bases from V and 3 from J; bases not matched to a gene: 5. Germline lookup yields CDR1 KGHDR and CDR2 SFDVKD.

Turning to this clone: This sample includes further DNA sequences coding for the same CDR3. The V gene is TRBV30, the J gene TRBJ2-7, with a possible D match to TRBD1 (5 bases). The length of the CDR3 is 13 residues. CDR1 GTSNPN and CDR2 SVGIG come from the germline V gene (reference sequence). V was shortened by 2 bases and J by 0 bases, with 8 bases between the two germline ends. CDR3 region: CAWSTGSSYEQYF. The DNA of the CDR3 is TGTGCCTGGAGTACAGGTAGCTCCTACGAGCAGTACTTC. Complete variable domain (other parts from reference TRBV30 and TRBJ2-7): SQTIHQWPATLVQPVGSPLSLECTVEGTSNPNLYWYRQAAGRGLQLLFYSVGIGQISSEVPQNLSASRPQDRQFILSSKKLLLSDSGFYLCAWSTGSSYEQYFGPGTRLTVT.

CDR3 residues: CASSAGLGRAQYF. The CDR3 DNA is TGTGCCAGCAGCGCGGGTCTCGGGAGGGCGCAGTATTTT. V gene TRBV9 combines with J gene TRBJ2-3; 8 bases line up with TRBD2. The junction had 7 bases not matched to a gene; V was cut back by 3 bases and J by 10 bases. The CDR3 runs 13 residues. CDR1 SGDLS and CDR2 YYNGEE come from the germline V gene.

The V gene is TRBV7-9, the J gene TRBJ1-4; D not certain. The germline gives CDR1 SEHNR, CDR2 FQNEAQ (reference sequence). V dropped 0 bases and J dropped 6 bases, with 8 bases sitting between them. The length of the CDR3 is 14 residues. CDR3 loop: CASSLAGRDEKLFF. The CDR3 coding sequence is TGTGCCAGCAGCTTAGCAGGGAGGGATGAAAAACTGTTTTTT.

The rearrangement joins TRBV25-1 to TRBJ2-1; 13 bases match TRBD2. J gave up 9 bases and V 3 bases, and 8 bases lay outside the gene matches. The CDR3 runs to 16 residues. Per the germline V gene, CDR1 is MGHDK and CDR2 is SYGVNS. CDR3 sequence reads: CASSDAGTSGKGEQFF. CDR3 coding DNA: TGTGCCAGCAGTGACGCCGGGACTAGCGGGAAGGGTGAGCAGTTCTTC.

This chain uses TRBV28 with TRBJ1-5; D unresolved. V lost 8 bases and J lost 6, with 14 bases in between. The CDR3 totals 13 residues. CDR1 is MDHEN and CDR2 is SYDVKM in the germline V gene. The CDR3 coding sequence is TGTGCCAGCCTACATAGTACGGTTCAGCCCCAGCATTTT. Translation gives CASLHSTVQPQHF.

The rearrangement links TRBV11-2 to TRBJ2-4; 7 bases are shared with TRBD2. The germline V gene has CDR1 SGHAT and CDR2 FQNNGV. V lost 0 bases to trimming and J lost 1 base; unmatched junction nucleotides: 12. This CDR3 is 19 amino acids long. Written as DNA, the CDR3 is TGTGCCAGCAGCTTAGATCAAGCCAGCGGGGCGGGCGCCAAAAACATTCAGTACTTC. Its translation is CASSLDQASGAGAKNIQYF.

The chain recombines TRBV19 with TRBJ2-3; 7 bases are a match to TRBD2. Germline V gene data show CDR1 as LNHDA and CDR2 as SQIVND (reference sequence). The CDR3 covers 16 residues. The V segment lost 0 bases and the J segment 2 bases; nucleotides outside the gene matches: 5. CDR3 nucleotides: TGTGCCAGTAGTATAGATCGCGGGGGTTCCACAGATACGCAGTATTTT. Protein: CASSIDRGGSTDTQYF.

This chain uses TRBV29-1 with TRBJ2-3; D might be TRBD2 (5 bases). The CDR3 loop spans 15 amino acids. Deletions cut 5 bases from V and 4 bases from J, with 19 bases between. Germline CDR1 SQVTM, CDR2 ANQGSEA. The CDR3 DNA reads TGCAGCGTTAGTCCGGGCGGGCCCGTGGCAGATACGCAGTATTTT. The encoded protein is CSVSPGGPVADTQYF.

This chain links TRBV6-5 with TRBJ1-5; D is possibly TRBD1 (5 bases). V shed 4 bases and J shed 0 bases, with 10 bases lying between them. The V gene's germline CDR1 is MNHEY and CDR2 SVGAGI. This CDR3 comprises 15 residues. The DNA of the CDR3 is TGTGCCAGCAGTTCGCGACAGATTAGCAATCAGCCCCAGCATTTT. Amino acid sequence: CASSSRQISNQPQHF.

The chain joins TRBV6-6 to TRBJ2-3, with TRBD1 matching over 7 bases. CDR1 is MNHNY and CDR2 is SVGAGI in the germline V gene (reference sequence). J was trimmed by 3 bases and V by 5 bases; bases with no gene match: 11. This CDR3 has 16 amino acids. The CDR3 loop is CASSRFYRGFTDTQYF. The CDR3 DNA reads as TGTGCCAGCAGTCGGTTTTACAGGGGATTTACAGATACGCAGTATTTT.

Turning to this clone: A junction end diverges from the germline sequence, so it may reflect a read error. The rearrangement links TRBV7-7 to TRBJ2-7; 7 positions match TRBD1. This CDR3 has 15 residues. Germline V CDR1 and CDR2: SSHAT, FNYEAQ (reference sequence). CDR3 DNA sequence: TGTGCTAGCAGCGCCGGACAGGCGGTAGACTACGAGCAGTACTTC. It translates to CASSAGQAVDYEQYF.

The chain carries TRBV12-3 or TRBV12-4 and TRBJ2-2; D unclear. The CDR3 contains 13 residues. V gave up 2 bases and J gave up 6 bases, with 7 bases separating them. The CDR3 sequence is CASSLMGSGELFF. In nucleotides, the CDR3 is TGTGCCAGCAGTTTAATGGGATCCGGGGAGCTGTTTTTT.

This chain connects TRBV3-1 (or the pseudogene TRBV3-2) to TRBJ2-1; 8 nucleotides match TRBD2. V dropped 2 bases and J dropped 8; count of bases not matched to a gene: 5. This CDR3 has 14 amino acids. Germline CDR1 and CDR2: LGHDT and YNNKEL (reference sequence). Here the CDR3 DNA reads TGTGCCAGCAGCCAAAGGACTAGCTGGGATGAGCAGTTCTTC. This gives the protein CASSQRTSWDEQFF.

V and J are TRBV10-3 and TRBJ1-5; no definite D call. Germline CDR1 ENHRY, CDR2 SYGVKD. The CDR3 length is 12 residues. Trimming took 3 bases from V and 9 from J, leaving 9 bases between them. The CDR3: CAISEPGSPQHF. The CDR3 DNA is TGTGCCATCAGTGAACCCGGCTCGCCCCAGCATTTT.

The J gene is TRBJ2-5, the V gene TRBV27; D is unresolved. Germline V CDR1 and CDR2: MNHEY, SMNVEV (reference sequence). The CDR3 has 13 amino acids. Trimming removed 5 bases at V and 1 base at J, with 8 bases between. This CDR3 reads CASSRGSQETQYF. In nucleotides, the CDR3 is TGTGCCAGCAGTCGCGGCAGCCAAGAGACCCAGTACTTC.

The rearrangement links TRBV5-1 to TRBJ1-1, with a weak D call TRBD1 (6 bases). Trimming took 4 bases from V and 3 from J, leaving 10 bases between them. The CDR3 covers 13 residues. The germline V gene has CDR1 SGHRS and CDR2 YFSETQ. CDR3 in DNA: TGCGCCAGCAGCCTAAACAGGGACACTGAAGCTTTCTTT. It specifies CASSLNRDTEAFF.

The sample holds a few counts of this clone. CDR3 nucleotides: TGTGCCAGCAGCTTGACAGGGTGGGACGAGCAGTACTTC. It translates to CASSLTGWDEQYF. The rearrangement joins TRBV7-2 to TRBJ2-7, with TRBD1 identical over 7 bases. Germline CDR1 reads SGHTA; CDR2 reads FQGNSA. V was clipped by 3 bases and J by 5 bases; unmatched bases: 4. The CDR3 sequence is 13 residues long.

The chain uses TRBV7-3 and TRBJ2-1; D could derive from TRBD1 or TRBD2 (6 bases each). The CDR3 sequence is 15 residues long. Germline CDR1 is SGHTA and CDR2 is FQGTGA. Trimming removed 2 bases at V and 3 bases at J, with 11 bases between. CDR3 DNA sequence: TGTGCCAGCAGCTTACGGGGGCAAAGCTACAATGAGCAGTTCTTC. Protein sequence: CASSLRGQSYNEQFF.

The J gene is TRBJ2-7, the V gene TRBV20-1; D not resolved. The V end lost 5 bases, the J end lost 4 bases, and 6 bases lay between the germline ends. CDR1 is DFQATT, CDR2 SNEGSKA, per germline (reference sequence). This CDR3 spans 10 amino acids. The DNA of the CDR3 is TGCAGTGCTTTCGAGTACGAGCAGTACTTC. Protein product: CSAFEYEQYF.

A note on this clone: Sequence at one end of the junction differs from germline and may be a read error. The chain recombines TRBV12-3 or TRBV12-4 with TRBJ1-2, with D uncertain. The CDR3 covers 13 residues. The CDR3 coding sequence is TGTGCCAGCAGCTTAGGGAGACCCTATGGCTACACCTTC. Protein sequence: CASSLGRPYGYTF.

The chain recombines TRBV11-2 with TRBJ2-3; D is possibly TRBD1 or TRBD2 (5 bases each). Germline CDR1 reads SGHAT; CDR2 reads FQNNGV. V was trimmed by 1 base and J by 0 bases, leaving 11 bases between them. CDR3 length equals 16 residues. The CDR3 bases are TGTGCCAGCAGCTTAGGGGGACCGGCTAGCACAGATACGCAGTATTTT. This sequence encodes CASSLGGPASTDTQYF.